This TCR beta chain was captured in a study of Tregs in tolerant kidney transplant recipients. Unstimulated regulatory T cells (CD4+CD25+CD127-), CD4+CD25- non-regulatory cells, CD4 and CD8 cells were FACS-sorted from thawed PBMCs. The CDR3 is made up of 13 amino acids. Losses at the gene ends were 4 bases for V and 8 bases for J; bases not matched to a gene: 6. Germline assignment: CDR1 SGHRS and CDR2 YFSETQ. Profiling relied on immunoSEQ multiplex PCR, and the TCRdb table lists in-frame clones only, not all of them. The sample holds about 240,000 clones, roughly four fifths seen once. This sequence joins TRBV5-1 and TRBJ2-1; 7 nucleotides line up with TRBD2. The TCR was taken from a human donor in good health. The sequenced sample was CD4+ T cells from blood. CDR3 region: CASSAGLGDEQFF. The CDR3 region has the DNA TGCGCCAGCAGCGCCGGACTAGGAGATGAGCAGTTCTTC. Variable domain in full (rest from reference TRBV5-1 and TRBJ2-1): KAGVTQTPRYLIKTRGQQVTLSCSPISGHRSVSWYQQTPGQGLQFLFEYFSETQRNKGNFPGRFSGRQFSNSRSEMNVSTLELGDSALYLCASSAGLGDEQFFGPGTRLTVL.